One sample yielded the 14 T cell receptor beta chains listed below, sequenced in a study of lymphopenia after photon versus proton radiotherapy. This table comes from immunoSEQ multiplex PCR, and its TCRdb copy is limited to in-frame clones, with some not included. In the table there are approximately 35,000 clones, roughly nine tenths of which are singletons. This specimen consisted of peripheral blood, obtained from a patient treated with photon-based radiotherapy. These receptors came from a woman in her forties or fifties with pancreatic cancer.

The genes are TRBV2 and TRBJ2-5; 7 bases fit TRBD2. The CDR3 has 18 amino acids. V trimming: 8 bases; J trimming: 5 bases; junction bases outside the gene matches: 23. Germline V gene lookup returns CDR1 SNHLY and CDR2 FYNNEI. The CDR3 bases are TGTGCCAGCTTTCCTGTTATTGAGGTTGGCCTGGGGGGGGAGACCCAGTACTTC. As protein: CASFPVIEVGLGGETQYF.

The chain recombines TRBV9 with TRBJ2-3; 10 positions agree with TRBD2. The CDR3 has 18 amino acids. The trim removed 0 bases at V and 2 bases at J, leaving 9 bases unmatched. Germline V gene data show CDR1 as SGDLS and CDR2 as YYNGEE. DNA of the CDR3: TGTGCCAGCAGCGTAGGCTCGGGCAGCGGGAGGGCCACAGATACGCAGTATTTT. Translation: CASSVGSGSGRATDTQYF.

The rearrangement joins TRBV19 to TRBJ2-3; D unclear. Per germline, CDR1 LNHDA and CDR2 SQIVND (reference sequence). V lost 3 bases and J lost 5, with 9 bases in between. The length of the CDR3 is 13 residues. The CDR3 DNA is TGTGCCAGTAGTATCGGCGGAATAGATACGCAGTATTTT. Its translation: CASSIGGIDTQYF.

V is TRBV14 and J is TRBJ2-1; 7 nucleotides agree with TRBD1. Per germline, CDR1 SGHDN and CDR2 FVKESK. V lost 2 bases, J lost 8 bases, and 6 bases stayed unmatched. This CDR3 region has 14 residues. The CDR3 nucleotides are TGTGCCAGCAGCCAAACAACAGGGGTCTATGAGCAGTTCTTC. It encodes CASSQTTGVYEQFF.

The V call is TRBV19, the J call TRBJ1-5; maybe TRBD1 (5 bases). Trimming took 6 bases from V and 1 from J, leaving 13 bases between them. This CDR3 is 15 amino acids long. CDR1 is LNHDA and CDR2 is SQIVND in the germline V gene (reference sequence). The CDR3 DNA sequence: TGTGCCAGTAGCAAAGGGGTGGTGAGCAATCAGCCCCAGCATTTT. This translates into CASSKGVVSNQPQHF.

The rearrangement links TRBV19 to TRBJ2-7, with TRBD2 matching 10 bases. The CDR3 is 13 amino acids. V was clipped by 8 bases and J by 4 bases; unmatched bases: 5. Germline assignment: CDR1 LNHDA and CDR2 SQIVND (reference sequence). CDR3 region: CASSTSGTYEQYF. DNA for the CDR3: TGTGCCAGTTCCACTAGCGGGACGTACGAGCAGTACTTC. The full variable domain, its missing parts supplied by reference TRBV19 and TRBJ2-7, is DGGITQSPKYLFRKEGQNVTLSCEQNLNHDAMYWYRQDPGQGLRLIYYSQIVNDFQKGDIAEGYSVSREKKESFPLTVTSAQKNPTAFYLCASSTSGTYEQYFGPGTRLTVT.

The chain combines TRBV9 with TRBJ2-3; 8 bases line up with TRBD1. Germline values: CDR1 SGDLS, CDR2 YYNGEE. The junction had 6 bases not matched to a gene; V was cut back by 2 bases and J by 4 bases. The CDR3 is made up of 15 amino acids. The CDR3 sequence: CASSVLDRGADTQYF. The CDR3 DNA is TGTGCCAGCAGCGTCCTTGACAGGGGAGCAGATACGCAGTATTTT.

The V gene is TRBV9, the J gene TRBJ2-7; TRBD2 matches at 8 bases. The CDR3 sequence is 16 residues long. The V gene's germline CDR1 is SGDLS and CDR2 YYNGEE. V lost 0 bases, J lost 1 base, and 6 bases stayed unmatched. CDR3 amino acids: CASSVADGRASYEQYF. CDR3 DNA sequence: TGTGCCAGCAGCGTAGCTGACGGGAGGGCATCCTACGAGCAGTACTTC.

V gene TRBV15 combines with J gene TRBJ2-7; D is unclear. Trimming stripped 2 bases from V and 1 base from J, with 15 bases between. This CDR3 has 16 residues. The germline V gene encodes CDR1 LNHNV and CDR2 YYDKDF (reference sequence). CDR3 sequence: CATSRHRTERSYEQYF. DNA of the CDR3: TGTGCCACCAGCAGACACCGGACGGAGCGATCCTACGAGCAGTACTTC.

This chain joins TRBV7-9 and TRBJ2-1; 14 bases match TRBD2. J gave up 5 bases and V 6 bases, and 12 bases lay outside the gene matches. Germline values: CDR1 SEHNR, CDR2 FQNEAQ (reference sequence). There are 18 residues in the CDR3. The CDR3 sequence: CASSHIGLAGGRDNEQFF. The CDR3 region has the DNA TGTGCCAGCAGTCACATTGGACTAGCGGGAGGCAGGGACAATGAGCAGTTCTTC. Combining the CDR3 with reference TRBV7-9 and TRBJ2-1 gives the whole variable domain DTGVSQNPRHKITKRGQNVTFRCDPISEHNRLYWYRQTLGQGPEFLTYFQNEAQLEKSRLLSDRFSAERPKGSFSTLEIQRTEQGDSAMYLCASSHIGLAGGRDNEQFFGPGTRLTVL.

This chain links TRBV5-6 with TRBJ2-7, with D possibly being TRBD2 (5 bases). This CDR3 comprises 14 residues. Trimming left V 3 bases short and J 5 bases short, with 15 bases between. Germline V gene sequence: CDR1 SGHDT, CDR2 YYEEEE. Here the CDR3 reads CASSSGGWPNEQYF. CDR3 DNA sequence: TGTGCCAGCAGCTCCGGAGGTTGGCCGAACGAGCAGTACTTC.

J is TRBJ2-1 and V is TRBV27, with 13 bases identical to TRBD2. Germline CDR1 is MNHEY and CDR2 is SMNVEV (reference sequence). The CDR3 is 15 residues long. V dropped 2 bases and J dropped 7; count of bases not matched to a gene: 2. The CDR3 reads CASSLGTSGTNEQFF. CDR3 nucleotide sequence: TGTGCCAGCAGTTTAGGGACTAGCGGGACAAATGAGCAGTTCTTC.

Only a few counts were recorded for this clone. J is TRBJ1-2 and V is TRBV4-3; a possible D gene is TRBD1 (5 bases). This CDR3 has 15 residues. V was trimmed by 0 bases and J by 6 bases, leaving 14 bases between them. The germline gives CDR1 LGHNA, CDR2 YSLEER. The DNA of the CDR3 is TGCGCCAGCAGCCAAGATGGCCAGGGTGGGGATGGCTACACCTTC. It encodes CASSQDGQGGDGYTF.

The chain recombines TRBV19 with TRBJ2-5, with D perhaps TRBD1 (5 bases). The V end lost 1 base, the J end lost 4 bases, and 10 bases lay between the germline ends. CDR1 is LNHDA and CDR2 is SQIVND in the germline V gene (reference sequence). CDR3 length: 14 amino acids. The CDR3 DNA reads as TGTGCCAGTAGTATAGGTCAGGGCCGAGAGACCCAGTACTTC. Protein sequence: CASSIGQGRETQYF.